The entry below describes one T cell receptor beta chain. Its antigen is as yet unknown. V shed 2 bases and J shed 3 bases, with 11 bases lying between them. The CDR3 runs to 14 residues. Germline CDR1 SGHTA, CDR2 FQGNSA. Amplification used 60 Vbeta primers and 13 Jbeta primers. Assay used: immunoSEQ multiplex PCR; TCRdb lists only in-frame clones, some missing. Here the sample table reports some 200,000 clones. This sample was included in a study of cytomegalovirus exposure and HLA in healthy donors. General study points: The only immune exposure information that was available was CMV serostatus.

This receptor was identified in a woman under 30 in good health and CMV-seropositive. The specimen was PBMCs. V is TRBV7-2 and J is TRBJ2-7; maybe TRBD1 (5 bases). The CDR3, as DNA: TGTGCCAGCAGCTTACAGCTAGGGGACTACGAGCAGTACTTC. The encoded protein is CASSLQLGDYEQYF.